The 21 T cell receptor beta chains below come from one sample, sequenced in a study of vaccination effects on CD4 cells after COVID-19. Clones were read by immunoSEQ multiplex PCR, and TCRdb kept only the in-frame ones, dropping some. Altogether around 46,000 clones are present, 50% to 70% being singletons, with the ten largest covering roughly 5.5%. What these receptors recognize is not known. On day 10 of culture, CD4+ T cells were separated out. The sequencing used CD4+ T cells from PBMCs cultured without peptide, collected before COVID-19 vaccination. All receptors derive from a human donor who received a COVID-19 vaccine.

This clone was picked up one time. The V and J genes are TRBV19 and TRBJ2-2, with D uncertain. Per germline, CDR1 LNHDA and CDR2 SQIVND (reference sequence). This CDR3 is built from 15 residues. Trimming cost V 4 bases and J 3 bases, with 12 bases left between them. The CDR3 sequence is CASSSTVGYTGELFF. The CDR3 region has the DNA TGTGCCAGTAGTAGTACAGTGGGATACACCGGGGAGCTGTTTTTT. Together with reference TRBV19 and TRBJ2-2, the CDR3 gives the full variable domain: DGGITQSPKYLFRKEGQNVTLSCEQNLNHDAMYWYRQDPGQGLRLIYYSQIVNDFQKGDIAEGYSVSREKKESFPLTVTSAQKNPTAFYLCASSSTVGYTGELFFGEGSRLTVL.

This clone was seen a handful of times. This rearrangement joins TRBV19 to TRBJ1-1; 7 nucleotides match TRBD1. With 5 bases clipped from V and 4 bases from J, the junction kept 10 bases outside the gene matches. Germline lookup yields CDR1 LNHDA and CDR2 SQIVND (reference sequence). The CDR3 sequence is 15 residues long. Here the CDR3 DNA reads TGTGCCAGTAGTGGGAGACAGGGATACGGCACTGAAGCTTTCTTT. It is translated as CASSGRQGYGTEAFF.

The chain has TRBV4-1 and TRBJ2-7; 11 nucleotides align to TRBD2. CDR1 and CDR2 from the germline V gene are MGHRA and YSYEKL. This CDR3 region has 16 residues. V was pared by 5 bases and J by 6 bases, with 12 bases of the junction left unmatched. CDR3 bases: TGCGCCAGCAGCAACGTAGCGGGAGGGCCACTAGGCGAGCAGTACTTC. Protein sequence: CASSNVAGGPLGEQYF.

This clone appeared once. The rearrangement uses TRBV5-1 and TRBJ2-5; no definite D call. V was clipped by 3 bases and J by 5 bases, with 8 bases between them. Germline V gene data show CDR1 as SGHRS and CDR2 as YFSETQ. The CDR3 loop spans 12 amino acids. CDR3 bases: TGCGCCAGCAGCTACGAAGGGGAGACCCAGTACTTC. As protein: CASSYEGETQYF.

V is TRBV20-1 and J is TRBJ1-2; D gene unclear. Germline V gives CDR1 DFQATT, CDR2 SNEGSKA (reference sequence). V lost 3 bases, J lost 9 bases, and 17 bases lay in between. The CDR3 totals 13 residues. The CDR3 loop is CSASDTPLGRYTF. The CDR3 region has the DNA TGCAGTGCTAGTGACACACCTCTGGGCCGCTACACCTTC.

The chain links TRBV30 to TRBJ1-3; 9 nucleotides agree with TRBD1. With V trimmed by 0 bases and J by 2 bases, 5 bases remained unmatched. This CDR3 contains 16 residues. Germline assignment: CDR1 GTSNPN and CDR2 SVGIG (reference sequence). The CDR3 here is CAWSVTGGQAGNTIYF. The CDR3 nucleotides are TGTGCCTGGAGTGTGACAGGGGGGCAAGCTGGAAACACCATATATTTT.

This chain uses TRBV29-1 with TRBJ2-2; D is possibly TRBD1 or TRBD2 (5 bases each). Per germline, CDR1 SQVTM and CDR2 ANQGSEA. V shed 4 bases and J shed 2 bases, with 11 bases lying between them. The CDR3 length is 14 residues. Written as DNA, the CDR3 is TGCAGCGTTGCCCGGGGCCCTAACACCGGGGAGCTGTTTTTT. As protein: CSVARGPNTGELFF.

The chain couples TRBV27 to TRBJ2-5; either TRBD1 or TRBD2 may supply D (5 bases each). In germline, CDR1 is MNHEY, CDR2 SMNVEV (reference sequence). V lost 4 bases, J lost 5 bases, and 14 bases lay in between. The CDR3 is 14 residues long. The CDR3 DNA reads as TGTGCCAGCAGTTGGACTTCACCAGGGGAGACCCAGTACTTC. Residues: CASSWTSPGETQYF.

The V and J genes are TRBV6-1 and TRBJ1-5; D call uncertain. This CDR3 comprises 14 residues. V lost 0 bases and J 9 bases, leaving 12 bases between the germline ends. Germline values: CDR1 MNHNS, CDR2 SASEGT. The CDR3 nucleotides read TGTGCCAGCAGTGAAGCGGCCCAATGGCGGCCCCAGCATTTT. Protein sequence: CASSEAAQWRPQHF.

The V call is TRBV5-5, the J call TRBJ2-5; 10 nucleotides agree with TRBD2. Germline V gives CDR1 SGHKS, CDR2 YYEKEE (reference sequence). This CDR3 spans 16 amino acids. V shed 0 bases and J 1 base; nucleotides not matched to a gene: 3. This CDR3 reads CASSLALAGFQETQYF. CDR3 sequence (DNA): TGTGCCAGCAGCTTGGCACTAGCGGGATTCCAAGAGACCCAGTACTTC.

The chain employs TRBV6-5 and TRBJ2-7, with 7 nucleotides matching TRBD1. The CDR3 is 12 residues long. The ends lost 6 bases at V and 2 bases at J; junction bases unmatched: 1. Germline V gives CDR1 MNHEY, CDR2 SVGAGI. The CDR3 sequence: CASRGQTYEQYF. The CDR3 region has the DNA TGTGCCAGCAGGGGACAGACCTACGAGCAGTACTTC.

CDR3 sequence (DNA): TGCAGCGCCCAGGACAGGGGAAACACTGAAGCTTTCTTT. Its translation is CSAQDRGNTEAFF. This chain uses TRBV29-1 with TRBJ1-1; 9 nucleotides align to TRBD1. With V trimmed by 7 bases and J by 2 bases, 5 bases remained unmatched. The CDR3 is 13 residues long. Germline CDR1 is SQVTM and CDR2 is ANQGSEA.

This clone was seen more than once but under ten times. V gene TRBV5-4 combines with J gene TRBJ1-2, with TRBD1 matching over 7 bases. J was trimmed by 8 bases and V by 3 bases; bases with no gene match: 13. The length of the CDR3 is 15 residues. CDR1 is SGHNT and CDR2 is YYREEE in the germline V gene (reference sequence). CDR3 amino acids: CASSSWIGRGKGYTF. CDR3 coding DNA: TGTGCCAGCAGCTCTTGGATCGGCAGGGGGAAGGGCTACACCTTC.

The J gene is TRBJ1-3, the V gene TRBV5-4; D unresolved. The germline V and J ends were trimmed by 6 bases and 0 bases, with 16 bases remaining between them. The CDR3 length is 16 residues. Germline-derived CDR1 and CDR2 are SGHNT and YYREEE (reference sequence). For the CDR3, the DNA is TGTGCCAGCAAGGCAGGATCCTCGAACTCTGGAAACACCATATATTTT. Translation: CASKAGSSNSGNTIYF.

The chain is built from TRBV20-1 and TRBJ2-1; D is unclear. Trimming left V 3 bases short and J 2 bases short, with 11 bases between. Germline V gene data show CDR1 as DFQATT and CDR2 as SNEGSKA (reference sequence). CDR3 size: 14 residues. CDR3 in amino acids: CSASLESAYNEQFF. In nucleotides, the CDR3 is TGCAGTGCTAGTTTGGAGAGCGCCTACAATGAGCAGTTCTTC.

The chain has TRBV29-1 and TRBJ2-2, with no clear D. This CDR3 spans 15 amino acids. V was shortened by 8 bases and J by 0 bases, with 16 bases between the two germline ends. Germline V lookup: CDR1 SQVTM, CDR2 ANQGSEA. CDR3 bases: TGCAGCTTCCTCGGGCCTCTCTCGAACACCGGGGAGCTGTTTTTT. Protein: CSFLGPLSNTGELFF.

The chain couples TRBV6-1 to TRBJ2-2; D might be TRBD1 (5 bases). Trimming left V 3 bases short and J 6 bases short, with 8 bases between. CDR1 is MNHNS, CDR2 SASEGT, per germline. The CDR3 is made up of 13 amino acids. The CDR3 DNA reads as TGTGCCAGCAGTGATATCAGGGCCGGGGAGCTGTTTTTT. Translating gives CASSDIRAGELFF.

This chain uses TRBV28 with TRBJ2-7; no clear D. The germline gives CDR1 MDHEN, CDR2 SYDVKM. Trimming shortened V by 2 bases and J by 1 base, and 6 bases separated the two germline ends. The CDR3 loop spans 13 amino acids. This CDR3 reads CASSLSASYEQYF. CDR3 in DNA: TGTGCCAGCAGTTTAAGTGCGTCCTACGAGCAGTACTTC.

This clone appeared once. The chain is built from TRBV5-4 and TRBJ2-2; 11 bases match TRBD1. The CDR3 is 16 amino acids. The V and J ends lost 4 bases and 5 bases, in that order; junction bases with no gene match: 7. Germline V gene data show CDR1 as SGHNT and CDR2 as YYREEE (reference sequence). The CDR3, as DNA: TGTGCCAGCAGCCAGCCGGGACAGGGGGTAACCGGGGAGCTGTTTTTT. Its translation: CASSQPGQGVTGELFF.

The rearrangement links TRBV28 to TRBJ1-2; 7 bases are a match to TRBD1. J gave up 8 bases and V 1 base, and 10 bases lay outside the gene matches. Looked up from germline, CDR1 is MDHEN and CDR2 is SYDVKM. This CDR3 is built from 15 residues. The CDR3 bases are TGTGCCAGCAGTTTATATATTGGCGACAGGGACGGCTACACCTTC. It is translated as CASSLYIGDRDGYTF.

This clone has just a few counts. This chain joins TRBV6-2 or TRBV6-3 and TRBJ1-2, with a possible D match to TRBD1 (5 bases). Germline V gene sequence: CDR1 MNHEY, CDR2 SVGEGT. The V gene lost 2 bases and the J gene lost 3 bases, with 22 bases spanning the gap. The CDR3 covers 18 residues. This CDR3 reads CASSYLLGHDSYHYGYTF. CDR3 in DNA: TGTGCCAGCAGTTACCTCTTGGGGCATGACAGTTACCACTATGGCTACACCTTC.